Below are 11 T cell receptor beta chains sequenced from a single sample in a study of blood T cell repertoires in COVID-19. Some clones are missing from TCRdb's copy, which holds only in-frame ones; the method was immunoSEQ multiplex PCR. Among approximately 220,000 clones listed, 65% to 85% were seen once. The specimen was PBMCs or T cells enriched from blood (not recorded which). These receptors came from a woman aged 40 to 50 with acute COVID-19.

CDR3 bases: TGTGCCAGCAGCCCCCACCCAACCGGACAGGGCCTGGGCAAAAACATTCAGTACTTC. It translates to CASSPHPTGQGLGKNIQYF. The chain couples TRBV3-1 (or the pseudogene TRBV3-2) to TRBJ2-4; 8 nucleotides align to TRBD1. The CDR3 has 19 residues. The germline CDR1 and CDR2 sequences are LGHDT and YNNKEL (reference sequence). Germline trimming cut 4 bases from V and 3 bases from J; bases unmatched to any gene: 17.

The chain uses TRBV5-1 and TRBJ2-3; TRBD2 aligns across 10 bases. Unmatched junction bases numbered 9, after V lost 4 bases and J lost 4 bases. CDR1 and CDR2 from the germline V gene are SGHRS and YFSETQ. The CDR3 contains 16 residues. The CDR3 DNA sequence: TGCGCCAGCAGCCCCCGGACTAGCGGTTCCGCAGATACGCAGTATTTT. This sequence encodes CASSPRTSGSADTQYF. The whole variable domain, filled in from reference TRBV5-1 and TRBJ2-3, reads KAGVTQTPRYLIKTRGQQVTLSCSPISGHRSVSWYQQTPGQGLQFLFEYFSETQRNKGNFPGRFSGRQFSNSRSEMNVSTLELGDSALYLCASSPRTSGSADTQYFGPGTRLTVL.

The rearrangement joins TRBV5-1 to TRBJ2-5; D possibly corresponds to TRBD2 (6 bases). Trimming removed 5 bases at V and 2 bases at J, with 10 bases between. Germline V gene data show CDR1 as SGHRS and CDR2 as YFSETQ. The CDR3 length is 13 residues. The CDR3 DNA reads TGCGCCAGCAGTTACAGCGGGCAAGAGACCCAGTACTTC. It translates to CASSYSGQETQYF.

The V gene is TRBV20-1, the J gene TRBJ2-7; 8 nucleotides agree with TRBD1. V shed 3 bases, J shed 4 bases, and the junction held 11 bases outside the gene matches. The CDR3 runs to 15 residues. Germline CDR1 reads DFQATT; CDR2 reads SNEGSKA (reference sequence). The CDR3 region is CSASAIRGPGYEQYF. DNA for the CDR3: TGCAGTGCTAGTGCCATCAGGGGGCCTGGGTACGAGCAGTACTTC.

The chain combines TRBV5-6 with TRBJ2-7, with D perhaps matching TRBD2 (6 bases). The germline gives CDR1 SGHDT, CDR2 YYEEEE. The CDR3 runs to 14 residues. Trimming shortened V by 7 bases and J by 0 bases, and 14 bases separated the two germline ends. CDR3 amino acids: CASEEGSYSYEQYF. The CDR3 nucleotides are TGTGCCAGCGAGGAGGGGTCATACTCCTACGAGCAGTACTTC.

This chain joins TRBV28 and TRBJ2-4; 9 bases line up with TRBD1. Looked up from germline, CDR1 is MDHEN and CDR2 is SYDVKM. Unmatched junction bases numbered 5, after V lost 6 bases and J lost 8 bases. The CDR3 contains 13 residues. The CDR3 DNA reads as TGTGCCAGCAGGACAGGGGGAACGGACATTCAGTACTTC. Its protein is CASRTGGTDIQYF.

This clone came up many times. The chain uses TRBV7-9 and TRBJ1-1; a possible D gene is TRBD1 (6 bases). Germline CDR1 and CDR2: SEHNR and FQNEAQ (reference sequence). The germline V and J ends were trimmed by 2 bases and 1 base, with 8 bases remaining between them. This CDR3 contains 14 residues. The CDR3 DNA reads TGTGCCAGCAGCTTATCGACAGGGAACACTGAAGCTTTCTTT. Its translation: CASSLSTGNTEAFF.

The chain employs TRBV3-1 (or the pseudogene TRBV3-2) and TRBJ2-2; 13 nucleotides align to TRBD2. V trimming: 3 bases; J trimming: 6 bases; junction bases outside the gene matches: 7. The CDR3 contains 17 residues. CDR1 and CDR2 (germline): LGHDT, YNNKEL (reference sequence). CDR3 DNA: TGTGCCAGCAGCCACCACAGGACTAGCGGGGGTTCCGGGGAGCTGTTTTTT. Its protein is CASSHHRTSGGSGELFF.

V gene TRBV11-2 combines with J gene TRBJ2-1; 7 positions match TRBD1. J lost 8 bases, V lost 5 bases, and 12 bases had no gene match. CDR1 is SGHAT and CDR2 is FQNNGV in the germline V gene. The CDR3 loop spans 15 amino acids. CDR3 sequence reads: CASSQSDWQGDEQFF. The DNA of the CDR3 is TGTGCCAGCAGCCAATCTGACTGGCAGGGGGATGAGCAGTTCTTC.

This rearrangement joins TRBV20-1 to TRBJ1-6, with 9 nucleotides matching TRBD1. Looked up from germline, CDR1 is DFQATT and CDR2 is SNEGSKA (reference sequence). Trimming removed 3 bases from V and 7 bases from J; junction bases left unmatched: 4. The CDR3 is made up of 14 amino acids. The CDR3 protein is CSASGGTGNSPLHF. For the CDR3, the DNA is TGCAGTGCTAGTGGTGGGACAGGGAATTCACCCCTCCACTTT.

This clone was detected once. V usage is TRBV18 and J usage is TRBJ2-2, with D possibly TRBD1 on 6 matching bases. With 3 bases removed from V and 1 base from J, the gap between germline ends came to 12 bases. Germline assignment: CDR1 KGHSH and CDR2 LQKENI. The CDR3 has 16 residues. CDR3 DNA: TGTGCCAGCTCACCTTTTGACAGGAGGAACACCGGGGAGCTGTTTTTT. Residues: CASSPFDRRNTGELFF.